Here is one T cell receptor beta chain with its context. As processed by the authors: Amplification with reference gene primers provided the estimates of nucleated cell counts. Generated by immunoSEQ multiplex PCR, the TCRdb table keeps only in-frame clones and is missing some. D and trimming were read from the DNA, whereas the V and J calls and clone size are those reported in that table. The table includes around 340,000 clones, approximately 89% detected once. The data were obtained in a study of blood T cell repertoires in COVID-19. Study-level information: The United States, Italy and Spain supplied acute and convalescent COVID-19 samples. From T cells, B-cell-depleted T cells, or PBMCs came the material, which was cDNA or gDNA.

Seattle patients were enrolled during active infection and followed longitudinally. The sample consisted of peripheral blood. This receptor was obtained from a woman aged 55-75 years with COVID-19, enrolled during active disease.

CDR3 DNA: TGTGCCAGCAGTCTGCCCGCTGGGACATTACCTTTCTTT. It is translated as CASSLPAGTLPFF. The V and J genes are TRBV28 and TRBJ1-1; weak D call: TRBD1 (6 bases). Germline assignment: CDR1 MDHEN and CDR2 SYDVKM. With 5 bases removed from V and 12 bases from J, the gap between germline ends came to 19 bases. This CDR3 is built from 13 residues.